Sequencing of this T cell receptor beta chain was carried out in a study of shared clonotypes between healthy human individuals. About this clone: The antigen remains undetermined.

From germline, CDR1 is MNHEY and CDR2 SVGAGI. The ends were cut back, 0 bases at V and 3 bases at J, with 12 bases in the middle. This CDR3 has 15 amino acids. Assay: immunoSEQ multiplex PCR; the TCRdb copy retains only in-frame clones and omits some. The sample contains about 2.3 million clones, around 90% of which appear only once. Study-level findings and limits: Naive subsets tended to show greater estimated richness than memory subsets.

The chain carries TRBV6-5 and TRBJ2-7; D is possibly TRBD1 or TRBD2 (5 bases each). This clonotype was sampled from a man younger than 30 in good health. Some clones in this sample may be carry-over from other donors' samples. The specimen was naive CD4+ T cells from PBMCs. Noted subset: CD45RA+ positively selected. The CDR3, as DNA: TGTGCCAGCAGTTACTCGAGGGACGCTAACTACGAGCAGTACTTC. Protein sequence: CASSYSRDANYEQYF.